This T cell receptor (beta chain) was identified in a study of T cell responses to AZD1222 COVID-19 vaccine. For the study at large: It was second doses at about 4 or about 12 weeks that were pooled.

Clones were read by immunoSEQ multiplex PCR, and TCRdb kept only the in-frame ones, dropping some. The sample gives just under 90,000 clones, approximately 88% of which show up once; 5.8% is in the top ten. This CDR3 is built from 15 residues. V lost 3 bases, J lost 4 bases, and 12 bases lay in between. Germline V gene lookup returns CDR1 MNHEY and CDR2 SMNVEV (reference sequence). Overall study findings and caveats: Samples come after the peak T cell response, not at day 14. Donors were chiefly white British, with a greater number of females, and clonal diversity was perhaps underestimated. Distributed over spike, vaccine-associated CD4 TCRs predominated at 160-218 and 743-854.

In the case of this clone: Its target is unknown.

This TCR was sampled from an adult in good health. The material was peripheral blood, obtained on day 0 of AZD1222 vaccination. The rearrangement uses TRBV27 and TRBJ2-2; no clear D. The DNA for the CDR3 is TGTGCCAGCAGTTTTGTGACCTCGACCACCGGGGAGCTGTTTTTT. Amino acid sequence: CASSFVTSTTGELFF.